This T cell receptor (beta chain) was found in a study of T cells in Graves' hyperthyroidism and ophthalmopathy. RNA transcripts served as the template for amplifying TCR beta CDR3 regions. The HTBI primer set drove a first-round RT-PCR of the TCR CDR3. A single record per CDR3 protein comes from TCRdb applying MiXCR to the multiplex PCR reads. The repertoire has about 510,000 distinct CDR3 sequences, 12% to 15% of them found once; the top ten carry approximately 15%. This clonotype was seen only a few times. Its antigen is unknown. Study-level results: Stable hyperthyroidism and ophthalmopathy were separated using 13 V-J signatures.

CDR3 size: 14 residues. Germline V CDR1 and CDR2: MGHRA, YSYEKL. Trimming took 0 bases from V and 3 from J; bases not matched to a gene: 1. The V gene is TRBV4-1, the J gene TRBJ2-7; 8 nucleotides line up with TRBD1. The receptor was isolated from a woman between 40 and 50 years old with Graves' hyperthyroidism. The sequenced sample was blood. In DNA form, the CDR3 reads TGCGCCAGCAGCCAAGACAGGGGGCGCTACGAGCAGTACTTC. It specifies CASSQDRGRYEQYF.